This is a list of T cell receptor beta chains from one sample in a study of T-cell reconstitution after alpha-beta-depleted transplantation in children. TCRdb itself ran the PCR reads through MiXCR, one entry per CDR3 protein. The sample includes about 980,000 distinct CDR3 sequences, less than 30% of them seen just once. The material sequenced was PBMCs, mostly from graft donor cells, taken 360 days after TCRalphabeta/CD19-depleted stem cell transplant. Receptors were obtained from a boy younger than two who had a stem cell transplant for SCID, so the T cells may come from the graft donor. CDR3s include the opening cysteine and the closing phenylalanine or tryptophan. D genes are given only for firm matches. Only some rows state a clone size, as once, few, many or a class for expanded clones.

D gene: -
CDR3 length: 12
clone size: once
J gene: TRBJ2-7
V gene: TRBV4-3
CDR3 DNA: TGCGCCAGCAAAGGTAGAAGAAGGGGGCAGTACTTC
CDR3 protein: CASKGRRRGQYF

D gene: -
CDR3 length: 16
clone size: -
J gene: TRBJ1-3
V gene: TRBV9
CDR3 DNA: TGTGCCAGCAGCACCCGACAGGAACTAGGTGGAAACACCATATATTTT
CDR3 protein: CASSTRQELGGNTIYF

D gene: TRBD2
CDR3 length: 16
clone size: -
J gene: TRBJ2-5
V gene: TRBV4-1
CDR3 DNA: TGCGCCAGCAGCCAAGATGGGACTAGCGGGGCGGAGACCCAGTACTTC
CDR3 protein: CASSQDGTSGAETQYF

D gene: -
CDR3 length: 14
clone size: -
J gene: TRBJ2-5
V gene: TRBV18
CDR3 DNA: TGTGCCAGCTCAGACACCGGGGCGCAAGAGACCCAGTACTTC
CDR3 protein: CASSDTGAQETQYF

D gene: -
CDR3 length: 17
clone size: -
J gene: TRBJ1-5
V gene: TRBV20-1
CDR3 DNA: TGCAGTGCTAGAGACTCAGCCGGGACCGTTAGCAATCAGCCCCAGCATTTT
CDR3 protein: CSARDSAGTVSNQPQHF

D gene: TRBD2
CDR3 length: 15
clone size: -
J gene: TRBJ2-7
V gene: TRBV11-2
CDR3 DNA: TGTGCCAGCACCTACGGACTAGCGGCACTCTACGAGCAGTACTTC
CDR3 protein: CASTYGLAALYEQYF

D gene: -
CDR3 length: 16
clone size: -
J gene: TRBJ2-2
V gene: TRBV28
CDR3 DNA: TGTGCCAGCAAATCCCACGGGACGGGAAACACCGGGGAGCTGTTTTTT
CDR3 protein: CASKSHGTGNTGELFF

D gene: -
CDR3 length: 12
clone size: -
J gene: TRBJ1-1
V gene: TRBV6-2/TRBV6-3
CDR3 DNA: TGTGCCAGCAGAGTTGGGCGATCTGAAGCTTTCTTT
CDR3 protein: CASRVGRSEAFF

D gene: -
CDR3 length: 15
clone size: -
J gene: TRBJ2-7
V gene: TRBV5-1
CDR3 DNA: TGCGCCAGCAGCTTGGGACAGTGGGAGCCCTACGAGCAGTACTTC
CDR3 protein: CASSLGQWEPYEQYF

D gene: TRBD2
CDR3 length: 17
clone size: -
J gene: TRBJ2-5
V gene: TRBV5-4
CDR3 DNA: TGTGCCAGCAGCCCTCTGCCCCCTACTAGCGGGGAAGAGACCCAGTACTTC
CDR3 protein: CASSPLPPTSGEETQYF

D gene: TRBD2
CDR3 length: 16
clone size: many
J gene: TRBJ2-1
V gene: TRBV29-1
CDR3 DNA: TGCAGCGTTGAACTAGCGGGGATAAGCTCCTACAATGAGCAGTTCTTC
CDR3 protein: CSVELAGISSYNEQFF

D gene: -
CDR3 length: 13
clone size: -
J gene: TRBJ1-1
V gene: TRBV15
CDR3 DNA: TGTGCCACCAGCAGACAAAGTAGGCAGGGAGCTTTCTTT
CDR3 protein: CATSRQSRQGAFF

D gene: TRBD1
CDR3 length: 17
clone size: few
J gene: TRBJ1-1
V gene: TRBV4-2
CDR3 DNA: TGTGCCAGCAGCCAAGAGAGAAGGGGGCGAGAAATCACTGAAGCTTTCTTT
CDR3 protein: CASSQERRGREITEAFF

D gene: -
CDR3 length: 17
clone size: -
J gene: TRBJ1-6
V gene: TRBV7-3
CDR3 DNA: TGTGCCAGCAGCTCCCTAAGGGAGGGGCGGTCGAATTCACCCCTCCACTTT
CDR3 protein: CASSSLREGRSNSPLHF

D gene: -
CDR3 length: 14
clone size: -
J gene: TRBJ2-3
V gene: TRBV4-1
CDR3 DNA: TGCGCCAGCAGCCAAGGAGGGGCGGCAGATACGCAGTATTTT
CDR3 protein: CASSQGGAADTQYF

D gene: TRBD1
CDR3 length: 15
clone size: -
J gene: TRBJ2-7
V gene: TRBV5-5
CDR3 DNA: TGTGCCAGCAGCTTGGCGGGACAGGGGAGGTTCGAGCAGTACTTC
CDR3 protein: CASSLAGQGRFEQYF

D gene: -
CDR3 length: 13
clone size: few
J gene: TRBJ2-5
V gene: TRBV25-1
CDR3 DNA: TGTGCCAGCAGTACCCAGGGGCTAGAGACCCAGTACTTC
CDR3 protein: CASSTQGLETQYF

D gene: -
CDR3 length: 14
clone size: -
J gene: TRBJ2-7
V gene: TRBV18
CDR3 DNA: TGTGCCAGCTCACCACGGGGGATTGGCTACGAGCAGTACTTC
CDR3 protein: CASSPRGIGYEQYF

D gene: -
CDR3 length: 17
clone size: -
J gene: TRBJ1-4
V gene: TRBV20-1
CDR3 DNA: TGCAGTGCTAGAGATTTTATTCGGTTAGGGGTTGGTGAAAAACTGTTTTTT
CDR3 protein: CSARDFIRLGVGEKLFF

D gene: -
CDR3 length: 13
clone size: -
J gene: TRBJ1-2
V gene: TRBV20-1
CDR3 DNA: TGCAGTGCTAGATGGCCCTCCAACTATGGCTACACCTTC
CDR3 protein: CSARWPSNYGYTF

D gene: -
CDR3 length: 14
clone size: -
J gene: TRBJ1-1
V gene: TRBV7-6
CDR3 DNA: TGTGCCAGCAGCTTAGTCGGCAGGGTCACTGAAGCTTTCTTT
CDR3 protein: CASSLVGRVTEAFF

D gene: TRBD2
CDR3 length: 15
clone size: -
J gene: TRBJ2-1
V gene: TRBV3-1
CDR3 DNA: TGTGCCAGCAGACTAGCGGGGTCGAACTACAATGAGCAGTTCTTC
CDR3 protein: CASRLAGSNYNEQFF

D gene: -
CDR3 length: 13
clone size: -
J gene: TRBJ1-5
V gene: TRBV11-2
CDR3 DNA: TGTGCCAGCAGCTTAGATACGGGGCAGCCCCAGCATTTT
CDR3 protein: CASSLDTGQPQHF

D gene: -
CDR3 length: 14
clone size: few
J gene: TRBJ2-3
V gene: TRBV29-1
CDR3 DNA: TGCAGCATTGGGAGGGACAGAAGCGCGGATACGCAGTATTTT
CDR3 protein: CSIGRDRSADTQYF

D gene: TRBD2
CDR3 length: 15
clone size: -
J gene: TRBJ2-2
V gene: TRBV20-1
CDR3 DNA: TGCAGTGCTAGACCGTATACTAGCGGGACCGGGGAGCTGTTTTTT
CDR3 protein: CSARPYTSGTGELFF

D gene: TRBD2
CDR3 length: 17
clone size: few
J gene: TRBJ2-7
V gene: TRBV6-1
CDR3 DNA: TGTGCCAGCAGCCCCCGGGGTCTGGGGGGGTCAACCTACGAGCAGTACTTC
CDR3 protein: CASSPRGLGGSTYEQYF

D gene: -
CDR3 length: 14
clone size: many
J gene: TRBJ1-1
V gene: TRBV6-5
CDR3 DNA: TGTGCCAGCAGTTCGCCCGGGGGAAACACTGAAGCTTTCTTT
CDR3 protein: CASSSPGGNTEAFF

D gene: TRBD2
CDR3 length: 12
clone size: many
J gene: TRBJ2-5
V gene: TRBV20-1
CDR3 DNA: TGCAGCGCCCGACTAGCCCAAGAGACCCAGTACTTC
CDR3 protein: CSARLAQETQYF

D gene: -
CDR3 length: 14
clone size: -
J gene: TRBJ1-1
V gene: TRBV29-1
CDR3 DNA: TGCAGCGTCTGCATGCTCGGGGGGAACACTGAAGCTTTCTTT
CDR3 protein: CSVCMLGGNTEAFF

D gene: -
CDR3 length: 14
clone size: -
J gene: TRBJ2-4
V gene: TRBV20-1
CDR3 DNA: TGCAGTGCTAGACAGAGTCTAGCCAAAAACATTCAGTACTTC
CDR3 protein: CSARQSLAKNIQYF

D gene: -
CDR3 length: 14
clone size: few
J gene: TRBJ1-1
V gene: TRBV30
CDR3 DNA: TGTGCCTGGAGCTCCGGGCCTGGGAACACTGAAGCTTTCTTT
CDR3 protein: CAWSSGPGNTEAFF

D gene: -
CDR3 length: 15
clone size: -
J gene: TRBJ1-3
V gene: TRBV5-6
CDR3 DNA: TGTGCCAGCAGCTTTTACGATCGGGACAAATACACCATATATTTT
CDR3 protein: CASSFYDRDKYTIYF

D gene: -
CDR3 length: 13
clone size: -
J gene: TRBJ1-5
V gene: TRBV29-1
CDR3 DNA: TGCAGCGCCGGAGGGTCTGGGAATCAGCCCCAGCATTTT
CDR3 protein: CSAGGSGNQPQHF

D gene: TRBD2
CDR3 length: 15
clone size: many
J gene: TRBJ2-7
V gene: TRBV11-3
CDR3 DNA: TGTGCCAGCAGCTTCAGAGCGGGGAGCTCCTACGAGCAGTACTTC
CDR3 protein: CASSFRAGSSYEQYF

D gene: -
CDR3 length: 13
clone size: few
J gene: TRBJ2-5
V gene: TRBV20-1
CDR3 DNA: TGCAGTGCCCACGGGCCCCCGGCGGAGACCCAGTACTTC
CDR3 protein: CSAHGPPAETQYF

D gene: TRBD2
CDR3 length: 14
clone size: -
J gene: TRBJ2-1
V gene: TRBV29-1
CDR3 DNA: TGCAGCTCCCCCGGGACTACGAGGGATGGTGAGCAGTTCTTC
CDR3 protein: CSSPGTTRDGEQFF

D gene: -
CDR3 length: 11
clone size: many
J gene: TRBJ2-7
V gene: TRBV20-1
CDR3 DNA: TGCAGTGCTAGGGGCCTCTACGAGCAGTACTTC
CDR3 protein: CSARGLYEQYF

D gene: TRBD2
CDR3 length: 14
clone size: -
J gene: TRBJ2-7
V gene: TRBV28
CDR3 DNA: TGTGCCAGCAGTTTTTTCCTAGCGGGGAGCGAGCAGTACTTC
CDR3 protein: CASSFFLAGSEQYF

D gene: TRBD1
CDR3 length: 17
clone size: -
J gene: TRBJ1-5
V gene: TRBV18
CDR3 DNA: TGTGCCAGCTCACGGGACAGGACTGAGATTAGCAATCAGCCCCAGCATTTT
CDR3 protein: CASSRDRTEISNQPQHF

D gene: TRBD1
CDR3 length: 16
clone size: few
J gene: TRBJ2-7
V gene: TRBV5-1
CDR3 DNA: TGCGCCAGCAGCCAGAAAACCGGGACAGGGGTCCACGAGCAGTACTTC
CDR3 protein: CASSQKTGTGVHEQYF

D gene: TRBD1
CDR3 length: 13
clone size: -
J gene: TRBJ2-7
V gene: TRBV20-1
CDR3 DNA: TGCAGCATGGGACAGGGGGCGTCCTCCGAGCAGTACTTC
CDR3 protein: CSMGQGASSEQYF

D gene: -
CDR3 length: 15
clone size: few
J gene: TRBJ1-1
V gene: TRBV18
CDR3 DNA: TGTGCCAGCTCACCACCGCAGAAATGGAACACTGAAGCTTTCTTT
CDR3 protein: CASSPPQKWNTEAFF

D gene: -
CDR3 length: 14
clone size: few
J gene: TRBJ2-7
V gene: TRBV15
CDR3 DNA: TGTGCCACCAGCGTCCTAGACAGCGTTTACGAGCAGTACTTC
CDR3 protein: CATSVLDSVYEQYF

D gene: -
CDR3 length: 11
clone size: -
J gene: TRBJ1-1
V gene: TRBV29-1
CDR3 DNA: TGCACCGGACACACGCACACTGAAGCTTTCTTT
CDR3 protein: CTGHTHTEAFF

D gene: -
CDR3 length: 18
clone size: -
J gene: TRBJ2-5
V gene: TRBV18
CDR3 DNA: TGTGCCAGCTCAGCAATGAATGGTTTGCGGGGGCTCCAAGAGACCCAGTACTTC
CDR3 protein: CASSAMNGLRGLQETQYF

D gene: TRBD1
CDR3 length: 14
clone size: -
J gene: TRBJ2-7
V gene: TRBV18
CDR3 DNA: TGTGCCAGCTCACCATTGGGACAGGCGGCCGAGCAGTACTTC
CDR3 protein: CASSPLGQAAEQYF

D gene: TRBD1
CDR3 length: 15
clone size: few
J gene: TRBJ2-4
V gene: TRBV20-1
CDR3 DNA: TGCAGTGCTGGACGGTCGGGACAGACTGAAAACATTCAGTACTTC
CDR3 protein: CSAGRSGQTENIQYF

D gene: TRBD2
CDR3 length: 15
clone size: -
J gene: TRBJ2-4
V gene: TRBV11-2
CDR3 DNA: TGTGCCAGCAGCTTGAGCGGGGCCCCCGGAAACATTCAGTACTTC
CDR3 protein: CASSLSGAPGNIQYF

D gene: -
CDR3 length: 14
clone size: once
J gene: TRBJ2-2
V gene: TRBV5-6
CDR3 DNA: TGTGCCAGCAGCTTGAGGGTCGTTGGCGGGGAGCTGTTTTTT
CDR3 protein: CASSLRVVGGELFF